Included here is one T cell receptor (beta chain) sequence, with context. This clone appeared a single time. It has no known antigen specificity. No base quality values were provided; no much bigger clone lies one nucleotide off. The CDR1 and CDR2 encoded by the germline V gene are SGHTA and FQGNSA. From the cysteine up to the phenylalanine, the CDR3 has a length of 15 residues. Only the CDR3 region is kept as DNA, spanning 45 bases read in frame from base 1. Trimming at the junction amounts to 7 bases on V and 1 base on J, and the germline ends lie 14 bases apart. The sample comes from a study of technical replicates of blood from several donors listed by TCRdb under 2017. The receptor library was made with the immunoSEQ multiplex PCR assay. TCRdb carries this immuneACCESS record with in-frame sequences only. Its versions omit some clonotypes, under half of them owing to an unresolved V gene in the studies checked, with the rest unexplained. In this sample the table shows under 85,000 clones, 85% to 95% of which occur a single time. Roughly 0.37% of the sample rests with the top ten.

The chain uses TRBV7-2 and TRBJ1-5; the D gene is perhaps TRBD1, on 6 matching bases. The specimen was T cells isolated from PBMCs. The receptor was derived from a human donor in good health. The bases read TGTGCCAGCAACCTTAGTGGACAGAGCAATCAGCCCCAGCATTTT. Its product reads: CASNLSGQSNQPQHF.